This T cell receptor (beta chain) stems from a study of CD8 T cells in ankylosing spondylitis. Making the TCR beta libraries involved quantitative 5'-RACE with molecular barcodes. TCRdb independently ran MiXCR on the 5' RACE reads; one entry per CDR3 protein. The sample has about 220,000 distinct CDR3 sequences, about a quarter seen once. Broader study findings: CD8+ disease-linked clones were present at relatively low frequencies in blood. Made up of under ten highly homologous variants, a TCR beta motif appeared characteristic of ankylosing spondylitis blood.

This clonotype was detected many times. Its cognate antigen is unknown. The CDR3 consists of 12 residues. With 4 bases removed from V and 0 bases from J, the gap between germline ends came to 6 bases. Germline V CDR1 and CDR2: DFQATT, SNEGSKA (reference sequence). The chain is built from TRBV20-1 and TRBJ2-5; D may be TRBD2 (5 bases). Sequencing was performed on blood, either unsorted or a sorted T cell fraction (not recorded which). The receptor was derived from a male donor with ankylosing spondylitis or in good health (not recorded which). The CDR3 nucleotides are TGCAGTGCTAATAGCGACCAAGAGACCCAGTACTTC. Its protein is CSANSDQETQYF.